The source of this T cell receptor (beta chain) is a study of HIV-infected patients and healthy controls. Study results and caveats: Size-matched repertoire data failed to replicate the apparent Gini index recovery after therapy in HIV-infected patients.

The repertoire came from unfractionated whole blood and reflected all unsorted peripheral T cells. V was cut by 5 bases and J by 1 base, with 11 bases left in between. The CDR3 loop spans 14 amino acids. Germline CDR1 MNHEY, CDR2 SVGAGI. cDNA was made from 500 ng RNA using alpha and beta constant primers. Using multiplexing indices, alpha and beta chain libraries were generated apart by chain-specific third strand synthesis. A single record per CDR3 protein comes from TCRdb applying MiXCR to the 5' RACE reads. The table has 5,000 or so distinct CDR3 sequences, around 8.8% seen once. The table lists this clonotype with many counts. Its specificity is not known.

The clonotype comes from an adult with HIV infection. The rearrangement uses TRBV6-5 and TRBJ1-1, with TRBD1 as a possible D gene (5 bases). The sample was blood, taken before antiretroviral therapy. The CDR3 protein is CASSRGTENTEAFF. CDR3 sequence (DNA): TGTGCCAGCAGTCGAGGGACGGAGAACACTGAAGCTTTCTTT.